Following are 16 T cell receptor beta chains from one sample sequenced in a study of T-cell reconstitution after alpha-beta-depleted transplantation in children. Using unique molecular identifiers, the investigators prepared the TCRbeta library. TCRdb called the PCR reads again in MiXCR, with one record for every CDR3 protein. The sample lists about 200,000 distinct CDR3 sequences, roughly 6.3% occurring once. The sample was PBMCs, taken before TCRalphabeta/CD19-depleted stem cell transplant. The receptors were gathered from a girl in the first two years of life with combined immunodeficiency, due to receive a stem cell transplant.

This clonotype was observed a few times. The chain recombines TRBV11-1 with TRBJ2-1; D perhaps matches TRBD2 (5 bases). The germline CDR1 and CDR2 sequences are SGHAT and FQDESV (reference sequence). The CDR3 extends over 17 amino acids. Trimming removed 7 bases from V and 5 bases from J, with 24 bases in between. The CDR3 sequence: CASTPRRGDLSDNEQFF. As DNA, the CDR3 is TGTGCCAGCACCCCCAGACGGGGAGACCTGTCAGACAATGAGCAGTTCTTC.

This clonotype occurred many times. The chain couples TRBV5-1 to TRBJ1-2, with TRBD1 matching 10 bases. CDR3 size: 15 residues. V shed 5 bases, J shed 4 bases, and the junction held 8 bases outside the gene matches. Germline V gene data show CDR1 as SGHRS and CDR2 as YFSETQ. CDR3 residues: CASSFPTGGSYGYTF. The CDR3 DNA follows: TGCGCCAGCAGTTTCCCGACAGGGGGCAGCTATGGCTACACCTTC.

The sample holds many counts of this clonotype. V usage is TRBV2 and J usage is TRBJ2-5, with D possibly being TRBD1 (5 bases). The CDR3 has 13 residues. V was cut by 8 bases and J by 3 bases, with 13 bases left in between. CDR1 SNHLY and CDR2 FYNNEI come from the germline V gene. The CDR3 protein is CASEDTGEETQYF. The CDR3 coding sequence is TGTGCCAGCGAGGACACTGGGGAAGAGACCCAGTACTTC.

The chain carries TRBV20-1 and TRBJ2-7; 8 nucleotides agree with TRBD2. Germline values: CDR1 DFQATT, CDR2 SNEGSKA (reference sequence). The CDR3 has 14 residues. With V trimmed by 3 bases and J by 3 bases, 7 bases remained unmatched. DNA of the CDR3: TGCAGTGCTAGCGGGCTAGCGGGTTTCTACGAGCAGTACTTC. Translating gives CSASGLAGFYEQYF.

This clonotype was seen many times. The V call is TRBV7-9, the J call TRBJ2-4; D not certain. CDR3 length: 15 amino acids. Germline lookup yields CDR1 SEHNR and CDR2 FQNEAQ (reference sequence). V lost 4 bases and J 8 bases, leaving 18 bases between the germline ends. The CDR3 protein is CASSSYLEGGDIQYF. The DNA of the CDR3 is TGTGCCAGCAGCTCATACCTAGAAGGCGGCGACATTCAGTACTTC.

The table lists this clonotype with many counts. The chain uses TRBV11-1 and TRBJ2-6; either TRBD1 or TRBD2 may fit D (6 bases each). The V and J ends lost 3 bases and 0 bases respectively, with 15 bases between them. From germline, CDR1 is SGHAT and CDR2 FQDESV (reference sequence). The CDR3 length is 18 residues. CDR3 region: CASSFVGGRSSGANVLTF. The CDR3 nucleotides are TGTGCCAGCAGCTTCGTGGGGGGCCGAAGCTCTGGGGCCAACGTCCTGACTTTC.

This clonotype was detected many times. This sequence joins TRBV20-1 and TRBJ2-7; D tentatively reads TRBD1 or TRBD2 (5 bases each). V lost 0 bases to trimming and J lost 3 bases, with 15 bases between them. Germline CDR1 is DFQATT and CDR2 is SNEGSKA (reference sequence). The CDR3 has 15 residues. The CDR3 is CSARDQRQGVYEQYF. The CDR3, as DNA: TGCAGTGCTAGAGATCAAAGGCAGGGAGTCTACGAGCAGTACTTC.

This clonotype was picked up many times. The chain uses TRBV15 and TRBJ2-1; D may be TRBD1 or TRBD2 (5 bases each). The ends were cut back, 8 bases at V and 6 bases at J, with 14 bases in the middle. CDR1 LNHNV and CDR2 YYDKDF come from the germline V gene (reference sequence). The CDR3 runs 13 residues. As DNA, the CDR3 is TGTGCCACCCCGTCGGGGCAGGGCAATGAGCAGTTCTTC. This gives the protein CATPSGQGNEQFF. Full variable domain (outside the CDR3, taken from reference TRBV15 and TRBJ2-1): DAMVIQNPRYQVTQFGKPVTLSCSQTLNHNVMYWYQQKSSQAPKLLFHYYDKDFNNEADTPDNFQSRRPNTSFCFLDIRSPGLGDTAMYLCATPSGQGNEQFFGPGTRLTVL.

The CDR3 reads CAFCFLVALRTYNEQFF. CDR3 nucleotides: TGTGCCTTCTGTTTTCTAGTCGCTCTCCGGACCTACAATGAGCAGTTCTTC. The chain is built from TRBV2 and TRBJ2-1; D is unclear. Per germline, CDR1 SNHLY and CDR2 FYNNEI. This CDR3 region has 17 residues. The V gene lost 11 bases and the J gene lost 2 bases, with 25 bases spanning the gap.

The table lists this clonotype with many counts. This sequence joins TRBV6-2 or TRBV6-3 and TRBJ2-5; weak D call: TRBD2 (5 bases). This CDR3 is built from 12 residues. V was trimmed by 7 bases and J by 3 bases, leaving 9 bases between them. Per germline, CDR1 MNHEY and CDR2 SVGEGT. The CDR3 sequence: CASTDFKETQYF. Here the CDR3 DNA reads TGTGCCAGCACGGACTTTAAAGAGACCCAGTACTTC.

V and J are TRBV20-1 and TRBJ2-7; 11 bases align to TRBD2. Germline-derived CDR1 and CDR2 are DFQATT and SNEGSKA (reference sequence). The CDR3 spans 15 residues. The ends lost 3 bases at V and 3 bases at J; junction bases unmatched: 7. CDR3 residues: CSARMGLAEVYEQYF. DNA for the CDR3: TGCAGTGCTAGGATGGGACTAGCGGAAGTCTACGAGCAGTACTTC.

In this sample, this clonotype turned up many times. The V call is TRBV28, the J call TRBJ1-1; D remains ambiguous. V was trimmed by 2 bases and J by 3 bases, leaving 4 bases between them. This CDR3 is built from 12 residues. Per germline, CDR1 MDHEN and CDR2 SYDVKM. DNA for the CDR3: TGTGCCAGCAGTTTAGACTACACTGAAGCTTTCTTT. Protein product: CASSLDYTEAFF.

This clonotype was counted many times. The CDR3 nucleotides read TGTGCCAGCAGCCGGAACACAAGGTGGGGAGAGACCCAGTACTTC. It codes for CASSRNTRWGETQYF. The chain employs TRBV3-1 and TRBJ2-5; D call uncertain. The CDR3 spans 15 residues. V dropped 4 bases and J dropped 4 bases, with 16 bases sitting between them. The germline V gene encodes CDR1 LGHDT and CDR2 YNNKEL (reference sequence).

This clonotype was picked up many times. V gene TRBV12-3 or TRBV12-4 combines with J gene TRBJ2-2; 11 bases match TRBD2. The CDR3 is made up of 14 amino acids. Trimming took 8 bases from V and 6 from J; bases not matched to a gene: 5. This CDR3 reads CASRSGRASGELFF. Written as DNA, the CDR3 is TGTGCCAGCCGTAGCGGGAGGGCGTCCGGGGAGCTGTTTTTT.

This clonotype was seen at least ten times. The gene calls are TRBV28 and TRBJ2-7; D is unresolved. V dropped 5 bases and J dropped 6 bases, with 11 bases sitting between them. The CDR3 extends over 12 amino acids. The V gene's germline CDR1 is MDHEN and CDR2 SYDVKM. CDR3: CASSPPAAEQYF. CDR3 coding DNA: TGTGCCAGCAGTCCCCCCGCGGCCGAGCAGTACTTC. The whole variable domain, filled in from reference TRBV28 and TRBJ2-7, reads DVKVTQSSRYLVKRTGEKVFLECVQDMDHENMFWYRQDPGLGLRLIYFSYDVKMKEKGDIPEGYSVSREKKERFSLILESASTNQTSMYLCASSPPAAEQYFGPGTRLTVT.

This clonotype showed up many times. The chain uses TRBV6-2 or TRBV6-3 and TRBJ2-7; 8 bases line up with TRBD1. V shed 10 bases, J shed 5 bases, and the junction held 16 bases outside the gene matches. The CDR3 spans 15 residues. In germline, CDR1 is MNHEY, CDR2 SVGEGT. In DNA form, the CDR3 reads TGTGCCACCTGTTCAAGCAACCAGGGGGCCGACGAGCAGTACTTC. Amino acids: CATCSSNQGADEQYF.